The present T cell receptor (beta chain) was sequenced within a study of T-cell memory formation after mild COVID-19. Via MiXCR, TCRdb re-called the 5' RACE reads, giving one row per CDR3 protein. The sample holds fewer than 500,000 distinct CDR3 sequences, more than 20% seen once. As to this clonotype: Its antigen is as yet unknown.

Notes on the study in general: Contracting clones from day 15 to 85 showed balanced CD4/CD8; later expanders favored CD4+. Some clones that responded were present in memory (sampled pre-infection), which suggests cross-reactive memory joined.

The V end lost 6 bases, the J end lost 8 bases, and 14 bases lay between the germline ends. This CDR3 region has 12 residues. The V gene's germline CDR1 is MNHNS and CDR2 SASEGT. The V call is TRBV6-1, the J call TRBJ2-7; D gene uncertain. This TCR was sampled from an adult woman who had mild COVID-19 (a few samples of this study predate the infection). Cell type and time point are not known. The sequenced sample consisted of PBMCs or a T cell subset sorted from them (not recorded which). This chain's CDR3 is CASSLGPEKQYF. For the CDR3, the DNA is TGTGCCAGCAGCCTCGGACCCGAGAAGCAGTACTTC.